These T cell receptor beta chains were read from a single sample in a study of vaccination and CD4 T cells after COVID-19. Via MiXCR, TCRdb re-called the PCR reads, giving one row per CDR3 protein. Of about 9,500 distinct CDR3 sequences listed, about 28% are singletons. The antigens for these receptors are not known. The sample comprised CD4+ T cells from blood, cultured in vitro. The receptors shown here come from a human donor in good health. The CDR3 runs from the conserved cysteine through the conserved F or W. D genes are given only for firm matches. Some rows mark clone size as missing; the rest say once, few, many or name a class of expanded clone.

v_gene	abundance	j_gene	d_gene	CDR3nt	CDR3aa
TRBV12-3/TRBV12-4	few	TRBJ2-1	TRBD2	TGTGCCAACGCGGGGGGTAGGGTCAATGAGCAGTTCTTC	CANAGGRVNEQFF
TRBV10-3	-	TRBJ1-1	TRBD1	TGTGCCATCAGTGAACCTAGGACAGGGGGTACTGAAGCTTTCTTT	CAISEPRTGGTEAFF
TRBV20-1	-	TRBJ1-1	-	TGCAGTGCTAGCCGGGGGGCCATGAACACTGAAGCTTTCTTT	CSASRGAMNTEAFF
TRBV15	-	TRBJ1-1	TRBD1	TGTGCCACCAGCAGCAGGGCGGGACAGGGGACCACTTTTCACTTT	CATSSRAGQGTTFHF
TRBV7-9	-	TRBJ2-2	-	TGTGCCAGCAGCTTAGTGGTCGGTCGATTTAACACCGGGGAGCTGTTTTTT	CASSLVVGRFNTGELFF
TRBV14	-	TRBJ1-6	-	TGTGCCAGCAGCCAGATGGGGCCGAATAATTCACCCCTCCACTTT	CASSQMGPNNSPLHF
TRBV7-2	few	TRBJ2-1	TRBD2	TGTGCCAGCAGCGGCAAGCCGGGACTAGCGGGAGGGAGTCGCAATGAGCAGTTCTTC	CASSGKPGLAGGSRNEQFF
TRBV27	-	TRBJ2-7	TRBD1	TGTGCCAGCAGTTTACAGGGGGCTCGGTACGAGCAGTACTTC	CASSLQGARYEQYF
TRBV19	few	TRBJ1-5	-	TGTGCCAGTAGTATGCCGGTCTCAAGCAATCAGCCCCAGCATTTT	CASSMPVSSNQPQHF
TRBV7-2	-	TRBJ2-5	-	TGTGCCAGCAGCGATAAAGGGGTTCCGGAGACCCAGTACTTC	CASSDKGVPETQYF
TRBV20-1	-	TRBJ1-5	TRBD1	TGCAGTGCTACCCGGGGGGACAGGGGCCCAAATCAGCCCCAGCATTTT	CSATRGDRGPNQPQHF